Sequencing of this T cell receptor (beta chain) was carried out in a study of blood T cell repertoires in COVID-19. In assigning cohorts, the study relied on participant-reported clinical history. CDR1 is LGHDT and CDR2 is YNNKEL in the germline V gene (reference sequence). Trimming stripped 0 bases from V and 3 bases from J, with 15 bases between. The CDR3 has 17 amino acids. In the authors' workflow: Amplifying reference gene primers gave estimates of nucleated cell counts. Only in-frame clones appear in the TCRdb table, and some are missing; sequencing was by immunoSEQ multiplex PCR. V and J calls and clone size are as listed in that table; D and trimming were resolved from the DNA. Among approximately 220,000 clones, just under 90% were seen once, and the ten largest hold 3.5% to 4%.

This clonotype was obtained from a woman aged 25 to 39 with acute COVID-19. The sample consisted of PBMCs or T cells enriched from blood (not recorded which). The chain recombines TRBV3-1 (or the pseudogene TRBV3-2) with TRBJ2-1; maybe TRBD2 (5 bases). In nucleotides, the CDR3 is TGTGCCAGCAGCCAAGATGAGTGGGCTAGCCTCTACAATGAGCAGTTCTTC. It translates to CASSQDEWASLYNEQFF.